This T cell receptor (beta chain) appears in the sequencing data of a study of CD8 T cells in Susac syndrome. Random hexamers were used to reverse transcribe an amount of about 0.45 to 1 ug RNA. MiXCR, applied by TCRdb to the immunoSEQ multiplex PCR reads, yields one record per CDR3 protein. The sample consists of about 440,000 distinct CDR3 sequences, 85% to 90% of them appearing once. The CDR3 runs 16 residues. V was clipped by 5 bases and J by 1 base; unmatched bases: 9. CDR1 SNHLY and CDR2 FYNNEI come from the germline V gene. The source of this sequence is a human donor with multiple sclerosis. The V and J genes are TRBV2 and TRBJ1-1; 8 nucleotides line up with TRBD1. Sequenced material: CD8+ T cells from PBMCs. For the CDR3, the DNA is TGTGCCAGCAGTTACCCCAAGACAGGGGAGAACACTGAAGCTTTCTTT. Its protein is CASSYPKTGENTEAFF. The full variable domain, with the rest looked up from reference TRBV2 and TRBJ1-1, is EPEVTQTPSHQVTQMGQEVILRCVPISNHLYFYWYRQILGQKVEFLVSFYNNEISEKSEIFDDQFSVERPDGSNFTLKIRSTKLEDSAMYFCASSYPKTGENTEAFFGQGTRLTVV.